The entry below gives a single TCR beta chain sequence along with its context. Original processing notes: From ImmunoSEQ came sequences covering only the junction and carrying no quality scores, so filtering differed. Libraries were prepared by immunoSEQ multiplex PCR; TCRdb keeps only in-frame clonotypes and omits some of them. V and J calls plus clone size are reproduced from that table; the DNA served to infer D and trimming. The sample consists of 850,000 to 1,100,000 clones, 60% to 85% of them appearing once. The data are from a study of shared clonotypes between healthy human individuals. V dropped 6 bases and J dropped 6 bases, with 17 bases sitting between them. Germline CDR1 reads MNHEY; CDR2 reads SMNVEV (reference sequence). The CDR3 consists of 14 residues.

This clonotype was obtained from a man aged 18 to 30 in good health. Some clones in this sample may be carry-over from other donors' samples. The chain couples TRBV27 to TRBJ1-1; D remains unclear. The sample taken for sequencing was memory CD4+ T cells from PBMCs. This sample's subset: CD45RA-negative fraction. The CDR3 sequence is CASSSPGQSPEAFF. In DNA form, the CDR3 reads TGTGCCAGCAGCTCCCCTGGCCAATCCCCTGAAGCTTTCTTT.